The 5 T cell receptor beta chains below were found in one sample sequenced in a study of T-cell memory formation after mild COVID-19. MiXCR, applied by TCRdb to the 5' RACE reads, yields one record per CDR3 protein. This sample has 55,000 to 75,000 distinct CDR3 sequences, with about 30% found just once. What was sequenced was PBMCs or a T cell subset sorted from them (not recorded which). The receptors were gathered from a man younger than 30 who had mild COVID-19 (a few samples of this study predate the infection). Cell type and time point are not known.

This chain's CDR3 is CSVVKGVEAFF. The DNA of the CDR3 is TGCAGCGTAGTAAAGGGGGTCGAAGCTTTCTTT. V gene TRBV29-1 combines with J gene TRBJ1-1; tentatively, D is TRBD1 (6 bases). Germline CDR1 is SQVTM and CDR2 is ANQGSEA. With 6 bases removed from V and 8 bases from J, the gap between germline ends came to 13 bases. This CDR3 is built from 11 residues.

This clonotype was counted between two and nine times. The genes are TRBV4-1 and TRBJ2-1; 7 bases fit TRBD2. Germline V gives CDR1 MGHRA, CDR2 YSYEKL. The CDR3 is 15 residues long. J lost 0 bases, V lost 5 bases, and 4 bases had no gene match. This CDR3 is CASSVRGNSYNEQFF. As DNA, the CDR3 is TGCGCCAGCAGCGTGCGGGGGAACTCCTACAATGAGCAGTTCTTC.

CDR3 amino acids: CASTMGQAQETQYF. CDR3 coding DNA: TGTGCCAGCACCATGGGGCAGGCCCAAGAGACCCAGTACTTC. The chain employs TRBV7-9 and TRBJ2-5; D may be TRBD1 (5 bases). Germline values: CDR1 SEHNR, CDR2 FQNEAQ (reference sequence). The CDR3 covers 14 residues. The ends were cut back, 7 bases at V and 1 base at J, with 13 bases in the middle.

DNA for the CDR3: TGCGCCAGCAGCCTAAGGGACGATGAGCAGTTCTTC. It encodes CASSLRDDEQFF. The gene calls are TRBV5-1 and TRBJ2-1; tentatively, D is TRBD1 or TRBD2 (5 bases each). Trimming left V 4 bases short and J 8 bases short, with 10 bases between. The CDR3 is 12 residues long. Germline assignment: CDR1 SGHRS and CDR2 YFSETQ.

The rearrangement uses TRBV4-3 and TRBJ1-2; D remains unclear. V lost 1 base and J lost 8, with 17 bases in between. The CDR3 sequence is 15 residues long. Germline V gene sequence: CDR1 LGHNA, CDR2 YSLEER. The CDR3 protein is CASSQVGQPVSGYTF. In DNA, the CDR3 is TGCGCCAGCAGCCAAGTCGGGCAGCCCGTCTCGGGCTACACCTTC.